This T cell receptor beta chain is from a study of identical twins. Germline values: CDR1 SQVTM, CDR2 ANQGSEA. This CDR3 comprises 16 residues. V lost 1 base to trimming and J lost 5 bases; unmatched junction nucleotides: 8. Only healthy Caucasians were included as donors. TCRdb re-called the 5' RACE reads with MiXCR, one entry per CDR3 protein. The sample carries some 320,000 distinct CDR3 sequences, around 12% recorded once. The data also belong to a second study, concerning yellow fever vaccine responses in identical twins.

Material: CD8+ T cells sorted from blood. The source is a woman between 18 and 29 years old in good health. The V and J genes are TRBV29-1 and TRBJ2-2, with 9 bases identical to TRBD2. CDR3 sequence: CSVEGGAGGRTGELFF. The CDR3 coding sequence is TGCAGCGTTGAAGGCGGGGCGGGGGGGCGAACCGGGGAGCTGTTTTTT.